This TCR beta chain was captured by sequencing in a study of CD8 T cells in ankylosing spondylitis. With V trimmed by 3 bases and J by 5 bases, 1 base remained unmatched. CDR1 SGHRS and CDR2 YFSETQ come from the germline V gene. The CDR3 spans 13 residues. As the method for making TCR beta libraries, quantitative 5'-RACE with molecular barcodes was used. TCRdb itself ran the 5' RACE reads through MiXCR, one entry per CDR3 protein. This sample has roughly 260,000 distinct CDR3 sequences, with roughly 20% found just once. Sequenced: blood, either unsorted or a sorted T cell fraction (not recorded which). This receptor was taken from a male donor with ankylosing spondylitis or in good health (not recorded which). V gene TRBV5-1 combines with J gene TRBJ2-1; 8 bases match TRBD2. In DNA, the CDR3 is TGCGCCAGCAGCTCCGGGGGGGACAATGAGCAGTTCTTC. This codes for CASSSGGDNEQFF. The variable domain in full, with the rest retrieved from reference TRBV5-1 and TRBJ2-1, is KAGVTQTPRYLIKTRGQQVTLSCSPISGHRSVSWYQQTPGQGLQFLFEYFSETQRNKGNFPGRFSGRQFSNSRSEMNVSTLELGDSALYLCASSSGGDNEQFFGPGTRLTVL.